This TCR beta chain was captured by sequencing in a study of T cells in Graves' hyperthyroidism and ophthalmopathy. The CDR3 is 14 residues long. Per germline, CDR1 MNHEY and CDR2 SVGEGT. V lost 6 bases to trimming and J lost 2 bases, with 13 bases between them. RNA transcripts were the template for amplifying TCR beta CDR3 regions. First-round RT-PCR with HTBI primers amplified the TCR CDR3 region. TCRdb independently ran MiXCR on the multiplex PCR reads; one entry per CDR3 protein. Seen here are about 520,000 distinct CDR3 sequences, roughly 20% observed once, and the top ten hold more than 25%. This clonotype was observed many times.

V is TRBV6-2 or TRBV6-3 and J is TRBJ1-1; tentatively, D is TRBD1 (5 bases). Sequenced material: blood. The sequence was obtained from a man aged 18 to 30 with Graves' hyperthyroidism. The CDR3 here is CASRDPTANTEAFF. In DNA form, the CDR3 reads TGTGCCAGCAGAGACCCGACAGCTAACACTGAAGCTTTCTTT.